This passage covers 23 T cell receptor beta chains from one sample sequenced in a study of cytomegalovirus exposure and HLA in healthy donors. The PCR contained 60 Vbeta and 13 Jbeta primers. Profiling relied on immunoSEQ multiplex PCR, and the TCRdb table lists in-frame clones only, not all of them. The sample shows under 150,000 clones, over 65% of them seen only once. The sample comprised PBMCs. Every receptor here comes from a woman aged 25 to 39 in good health and CMV-seropositive.

The chain combines TRBV19 with TRBJ1-4; 7 bases are a match to TRBD1. This CDR3 spans 18 amino acids. Trimming took 6 bases from V and 1 from J; bases not matched to a gene: 14. Germline V gene lookup returns CDR1 LNHDA and CDR2 SQIVND (reference sequence). The DNA for the CDR3 is TGTGCCAGTAGCCGTGCAGGGGGGCGGATCGTAACTAATGAAAAACTGTTTTTT. It yields the protein CASSRAGGRIVTNEKLFF. Drawing the rest from reference TRBV19 and TRBJ1-4, the complete variable domain is DGGITQSPKYLFRKEGQNVTLSCEQNLNHDAMYWYRQDPGQGLRLIYYSQIVNDFQKGDIAEGYSVSREKKESFPLTVTSAQKNPTAFYLCASSRAGGRIVTNEKLFFGSGTQLSVL.

This clone appeared a single time. This sequence joins TRBV2 and TRBJ2-2; no firm D call. V dropped 7 bases and J dropped 2 bases, with 11 bases sitting between them. Per germline, CDR1 SNHLY and CDR2 FYNNEI. This CDR3 spans 14 amino acids. Here the CDR3 DNA reads TGTGCCAGCAAACCAGAAGTTAACACCGGGGAGCTGTTTTTT. Translated, it gives CASKPEVNTGELFF.

The rearrangement joins TRBV5-1 to TRBJ1-2; maybe TRBD1 (5 bases). This CDR3 is 15 amino acids long. Trimming removed 5 bases at V and 3 bases at J, with 17 bases between. Germline V gene sequence: CDR1 SGHRS, CDR2 YFSETQ. CDR3 DNA: TGCGCCAGCAGTCAACGGGACGGAGGGGACTATGGCTACACCTTC. It codes for CASSQRDGGDYGYTF. The whole variable domain, filled in from reference TRBV5-1 and TRBJ1-2, reads KAGVTQTPRYLIKTRGQQVTLSCSPISGHRSVSWYQQTPGQGLQFLFEYFSETQRNKGNFPGRFSGRQFSNSRSEMNVSTLELGDSALYLCASSQRDGGDYGYTFGSGTRLTVV.

This clone was counted only a few times. This chain links TRBV19 with TRBJ2-1; TRBD1 aligns across 10 bases. There are 14 residues in the CDR3. Trimming took 6 bases from V and 15 from J; bases not matched to a gene: 14. The germline V gene has CDR1 LNHDA and CDR2 SQIVND (reference sequence). CDR3 residues: CASSSLDRGRVLFF. DNA for the CDR3: TGTGCCAGTAGCTCGTTAGACAGGGGGCGAGTTCTGTTCTTC.

V usage is TRBV7-3 and J usage is TRBJ1-5; D may be TRBD1 (6 bases). The CDR3 has 17 amino acids. CDR1 is SGHTA, CDR2 FQGTGA, per germline. Trimming took 7 bases from V and 5 from J, leaving 24 bases between them. The CDR3 here is CASTAICNRAPDQPQHF. In DNA, the CDR3 is TGTGCCAGCACCGCCATTTGCAACAGGGCCCCGGATCAGCCCCAGCATTTT.

The chain employs TRBV2 and TRBJ2-7; 8 bases fit TRBD1. This CDR3 is built from 16 residues. V lost 1 base, J lost 3 bases, and 8 bases stayed unmatched. Germline-derived CDR1 and CDR2 are SNHLY and FYNNEI. The CDR3 DNA is TGTGCCAGCAGTGAAGAAACCCTGGGACAGGTCTACGAGCAGTACTTC. Protein: CASSEETLGQVYEQYF.

The chain recombines TRBV6-6 with TRBJ1-1, with 10 bases lining up with TRBD1. CDR1 is MNHNY, CDR2 SVGAGI, per germline (reference sequence). Trimming at V came to 6 bases and at J to 2 bases, leaving 3 bases not matched to a gene. The CDR3 is 14 amino acids. The CDR3 nucleotides are TGTGCCAGCAGGACAGGGGGCTTCAACACTGAAGCTTTCTTT. Its translation: CASRTGGFNTEAFF.

This chain connects TRBV5-1 to TRBJ2-5; a possible D gene is TRBD1 (6 bases). Germline V lookup: CDR1 SGHRS, CDR2 YFSETQ. V lost 4 bases and J lost 1, with 14 bases in between. This CDR3 comprises 15 residues. CDR3 sequence: CASSPGQSGQETQYF. Written as DNA, the CDR3 is TGCGCCAGCAGCCCTGGACAGAGCGGCCAAGAGACCCAGTACTTC.

The V gene is TRBV14, the J gene TRBJ1-1; D gene ambiguous. Between the trimmed V and J ends, which lost 4 bases and 0 bases, there was a span of 12 bases. Germline CDR1 reads SGHDN; CDR2 reads FVKESK. The CDR3 has 15 residues. The CDR3 protein is CASSPQALMNTEAFF. DNA for the CDR3: TGTGCCAGCAGCCCCCAGGCTCTCATGAACACTGAAGCTTTCTTT.

This clone was seen a handful of times. The rearrangement links TRBV14 to TRBJ1-2, with D hard to call. V was pared by 0 bases and J by 5 bases, with 13 bases between. CDR3 length: 15 residues. The germline V gene has CDR1 SGHDN and CDR2 FVKESK. DNA of the CDR3: TGTGCCAGCAGCCAAGATTTTACGGGGAAGTATGGCTACACCTTC. Translated, it gives CASSQDFTGKYGYTF.

This chain's CDR3 is CASSFLTGDGNQPQHF. CDR3 sequence (DNA): TGTGCCAGCAGTTTTTTGACGGGAGATGGCAATCAGCCCCAGCATTTT. The V call is TRBV28, the J call TRBJ1-5; D unclear. The CDR3 has 16 residues. Germline-derived CDR1 and CDR2 are MDHEN and SYDVKM. V lost 3 bases to trimming and J lost 2 bases, with 14 bases between them.

With respect to this clone: Other DNA variants within this sample encode the same CDR3. V and J are TRBV11-2 and TRBJ1-1; TRBD1 might be the D (5 bases). Germline V gene data show CDR1 as SGHAT and CDR2 as FQNNGV. The CDR3 spans 14 residues. The V end was cut by 5 bases, the J end by 5 bases, with 15 bases between. The CDR3: CASSLDSGGTEAFF. CDR3 bases: TGTGCCAGCAGCCTTGACTCGGGGGGTACTGAAGCTTTCTTT. Full variable domain (outside the CDR3, taken from reference TRBV11-2 and TRBJ1-1): EAGVAQSPRYKIIEKRQSVAFWCNPISGHATLYWYQQILGQGPKLLIQFQNNGVVDDSQLPKDRFSAERLKGVDSTLKIQPAKLEDSAVYLCASSLDSGGTEAFFGQGTRLTVV.

V and J are TRBV7-9 and TRBJ2-7, with D possibly TRBD2 on 5 matching bases. The ends were cut back, 1 base at V and 7 bases at J, with 14 bases in the middle. Germline V CDR1 and CDR2: SEHNR, FQNEAQ (reference sequence). CDR3 length: 14 amino acids. For the CDR3, the DNA is TGTGCCAGCAGCTTAGGTCAGGCCTCGGGGGAGCAGTACTTC. Amino acid sequence: CASSLGQASGEQYF.

This chain joins TRBV10-1 and TRBJ2-6, with D uncertain. Germline V gives CDR1 WNHNN, CDR2 SYGVQD (reference sequence). V dropped 8 bases and J dropped 2 bases, with 10 bases sitting between them. This CDR3 is built from 14 residues. The CDR3 region is CASSSTTGANVLTF. The CDR3 DNA is TGCGCCAGCTCGAGTACCACTGGGGCCAACGTCCTGACTTTC.

This clone came up a few times. This chain connects TRBV6-5 to TRBJ1-1; D ambiguous. This CDR3 is built from 13 residues. The germline CDR1 and CDR2 sequences are MNHEY and SVGAGI. Trimming removed 5 bases from V and 6 bases from J, with 13 bases in between. CDR3: CASSGEGFSEAFF. The CDR3 nucleotides are TGTGCCAGCAGTGGAGAGGGTTTCTCTGAAGCTTTCTTT.

The chain is built from TRBV18 and TRBJ1-3; possibly TRBD1 for D (5 bases). Germline CDR1 and CDR2: KGHSH and LQKENI. The CDR3 length is 16 residues. The V and J ends lost 5 bases and 4 bases respectively, with 18 bases between them. CDR3 sequence (DNA): TGTGCCAGCTCAAAGGTACAGGAGTCAAGAGGAAACACCATATATTTT. It yields the protein CASSKVQESRGNTIYF.

CDR3: CASNTGDRASGNTIYF. The CDR3 DNA reads as TGCGCCAGCAATACAGGGGACAGGGCCTCTGGAAACACCATATATTTT. V and J are TRBV4-1 and TRBJ1-3; 9 nucleotides agree with TRBD1. The CDR3 totals 16 residues. The V and J ends lost 7 bases and 0 bases, in that order; junction bases with no gene match: 7. CDR1 is MGHRA and CDR2 is YSYEKL in the germline V gene.

The chain combines TRBV6-6 with TRBJ1-5; the D is unclear. The length of the CDR3 is 14 residues. V lost 2 bases and J 3 bases, leaving 8 bases between the germline ends. Germline CDR1 MNHNY, CDR2 SVGAGI (reference sequence). DNA of the CDR3: TGTGCCAGCAGTTACCTAACTACCAATCAGCCCCAGCATTTT. Protein product: CASSYLTTNQPQHF.

The rearrangement links TRBV27 to TRBJ1-2; a possible D gene is TRBD1 (6 bases). The V gene lost 8 bases and the J gene lost 3 bases, with 16 bases spanning the gap. The CDR3 length is 14 residues. CDR1 and CDR2 from the germline V gene are MNHEY and SMNVEV (reference sequence). CDR3: CASGRDTSYYGYTF. CDR3 nucleotide sequence: TGTGCCAGCGGGAGGGACACCTCCTACTATGGCTACACCTTC.

This clone came up a few times. This chain joins TRBV14 and TRBJ1-1; D is possibly TRBD1 (5 bases). CDR1 and CDR2 (germline): SGHDN, FVKESK. The germline V and J ends were trimmed by 6 bases and 4 bases, with 9 bases remaining between them. This CDR3 has 12 amino acids. The CDR3 nucleotides read TGTGCCAGCAGGGGGGGGGTCACTGAAGCTTTCTTT. Translating gives CASRGGVTEAFF.

V gene TRBV7-9 combines with J gene TRBJ1-5; D remains unclear. Trimming took off 3 bases at V and 5 bases at J, with 8 bases between the two ends. CDR3 length: 13 amino acids. Germline assignment: CDR1 SEHNR and CDR2 FQNEAQ (reference sequence). The CDR3 sequence is CASSLRGDQPQHF. Here the CDR3 DNA reads TGTGCCAGCAGCTTGCGGGGAGATCAGCCCCAGCATTTT.

Points on this clone: Additional DNA sequences in this sample encode the identical CDR3. This chain uses TRBV19 with TRBJ1-1; 11 positions match TRBD1. Germline V CDR1 and CDR2: LNHDA, SQIVND (reference sequence). The CDR3 has 14 amino acids. J gave up 5 bases and V 5 bases, and 4 bases lay outside the gene matches. CDR3 sequence reads: CASSGQGARTEAFF. DNA for the CDR3: TGTGCCAGTAGTGGACAGGGGGCGCGAACTGAAGCTTTCTTT.

The chain carries TRBV19 and TRBJ1-4; TRBD1 agrees at 11 bases. The V and J ends lost 6 bases and 3 bases, in that order; junction bases with no gene match: 9. CDR3 length: 17 residues. CDR1 is LNHDA and CDR2 is SQIVND in the germline V gene (reference sequence). The CDR3 sequence is CASRAGTGGRSNEKLFF. The CDR3 region has the DNA TGTGCCAGTAGAGCCGGGACAGGGGGACGTTCTAATGAAAAACTGTTTTTT.